This T cell receptor beta chain is drawn from a study of blood T cell repertoires in COVID-19 (dated by TCRdb to the early 2020s). Regarding the complete study: Collaborator samples came from the United States, Italy and Spain and covered acute and convalescent phases of COVID-19. The prospective study material was composed of cDNA or gDNA derived from T cells, B-cell-depleted T cells, or PBMCs. Deeply sampled blood TCRbeta repertoires from subjects exposed to, actively infected with, or recovered from COVID-19 were included in the dataset. A freely available public database, intended as a resource for researchers studying the immune response to SARS-CoV-2, is where the repertoires were released. Samples came from the ongoing ImmuneRACE study (first 160 participants) plus 1,254 subjects from 6 global collaborators. Sample metadata almost always included a de-identified subject ID, COVID-19 status, age in years and sex. HLA class I and class II types, where available, came from metadata supplied by the sample provider rather than from assay-based typing.

The research as a whole found: How much clinical and demographic metadata was included differed by source and by participant, and the metadata was provided uncurated.

Between the V and J ends, shortened by 8 bases and 3 bases respectively, the junction contains 10 bases. CDR1 and CDR2 were assigned from the germline V gene as ENHRY and SYGVKD. Including the terminal cysteine and phenylalanine, the CDR3 comprises 13 residues. Only the CDR3 region is kept as DNA, spanning 39 bases read in frame from base 1. One collaborating source in Seattle enrolled patients during active infection and followed them longitudinally through the course of disease. The collaborating institutions used their own protocols to collect whole blood in K2EDTA tubes. For TCRbeta analysis, collaborators shipped samples as frozen whole blood, isolated PBMCs, or DNA extracted from either of those sample types. TCRbeta CDR3 regions were amplified from genomic DNA by means of the immunoSEQ Assay, a bias-controlled multiplex PCR. Regarding the original processing steps: Nucleated cell counts per sample were estimated from amplification of reference gene primers within the assay. To quantify the absolute abundance of each unique TCRbeta CDR3 rearrangement, sequence reads were collapsed and filtered. For each sample, productive Simpson clonality was calculated by taking the square root of Simpson's diversity index across productive rearrangements. TCRdb took this table from immuneACCESS and kept in-frame rearrangements with V and J called. Such tables lack part of the clones; where checked against another copy, unresolved V genes explain under half of the gap, and the rest is unexplained. V and J calls and clone size are given by that table; D and trimming were obtained from the DNA. In all, the sample holds 310,000 or so clones, and more than 70% of those were seen once. The ten largest clones add up to approximately 11% of the sample.

Notes on this clone: Its target antigen remains unknown. No base quality values were provided; no much bigger clone lies one nucleotide off.

Here the chain combines TRBV10-3 and TRBJ1-4, with no D gene named confidently. The receptor was isolated from a woman aged 30 to 39 with COVID-19, enrolled during active disease. The sequencing input was peripheral blood. The bases read TGTGCCATCCAGTCCGGGGCTAATGAAAAACTGTTTTTT. It specifies CAIQSGANEKLFF.